This TCR beta chain stems from a study of Ad26.COV2.S vaccination and SARS-CoV-2 variants. Study-wide results and caveats: Reports say spike-specific CD8+ and CD4+ T cell responses covered substantial breadth after vaccination. Estimates derived from TCR breadth and depth analyses may have underestimated total T cell responses.

Sequencing used immunoSEQ multiplex PCR; TCRdb keeps in-frame clones, though not all of them. The repertoire holds more than 300,000 clones, with about 88% as singletons. In this sample, this clone turned up a few times. Its matching antigen is unknown. This CDR3 region has 16 residues. With 0 bases removed from V and 2 bases from J, the gap between germline ends came to 10 bases. CDR1 and CDR2 from the germline V gene are MNHEY and SVGAGI. Treatment indicated: over 15 received Ad26.COV2.S at low or high dose, single or two shots; several received placebo; per-sample allocation not given. Each sample was drawn 63 days after the first injection (of vaccine or placebo). This person who donated was an adult of 18-55 years in Boston. Immunization relied on an Ad26 vector, which expressed Wuhan-strain SARS-CoV-2 spike.

The starting material was peripheral blood, obtained in a trial of Ad26.COV2.S vaccine versus placebo. The rearrangement links TRBV6-5 to TRBJ1-4; D remains ambiguous. The TCR was taken from a person between 18 and 59 years old who received the Ad26.COV2.S COVID-19 vaccine or a placebo. CDR3 in amino acids: CASSYSRWATNEKLFF. CDR3 nucleotide sequence: TGTGCCAGCAGTTACTCGAGATGGGCGACTAATGAAAAACTGTTTTTT.